This T cell receptor beta chain was sequenced in a study of T cell repertoires in cytomegalovirus infection. Study-level information: Public TCR beta signatures provided an indication of both CMV infection and a matching HLA type. Notes on the study in general: Adding up the frequency of public TCR beta families identified people who carried CMV plus the relevant HLA.

As to this clonotype: Its specificity is not known.

The CDR3 has 15 amino acids. The germline V and J ends were trimmed by 0 bases and 3 bases, with 11 bases remaining between them. CDR1 and CDR2 (germline): SGHNT, YYREEE (reference sequence). TCRdb re-called the reads with MiXCR, one entry per CDR3 protein. Here the sample spans about 310,000 distinct CDR3 sequences, roughly 17% being singletons. Sequenced material: PBMCs. The receptor's source is a human donor in good health (CMV status not recorded). Some clones in this sample may be carry-over from other donors' samples. V is TRBV5-4 and J is TRBJ2-3, with D hard to call. In DNA, the CDR3 is TGTGCCAGCAGCTTGGAGCTTCTTCGGACAGATACGCAGTATTTT. It is translated as CASSLELLRTDTQYF.